What follows are 9 T cell receptor beta chains derived from one specimen sequenced in a study of tumor and adjacent non-tumor tissue in lung cancer. No cell sorting was done before RNA was extracted from the tissue. More than 3 cm separated this lung sample from the edge of the tumor. Three rounds of nested PCR, following a modified ARM-PCR protocol, produced the TCRbeta library. TCRdb re-called the multiplex PCR reads through MiXCR, storing one row per CDR3 protein. The sample holds some 99,000 distinct CDR3 sequences; 60% to 80% are singletons and the top ten take under 20%. Sequences were obtained from distant non-tumor lung tissue. These receptor sequences come from a man aged 60 to 69 with non-small cell lung cancer.

Remarks on this clonotype: This may come from a read error, since a much larger clone is one base off. The chain's CDR3 is CGALTEADQPQHF. CDR3 coding DNA: TGCGGTGCTCTAACAGAAGCCGATCAGCCCCAGCATTTT. The chain joins TRBV20-1 to TRBJ1-5; D remains unclear. This CDR3 is 13 amino acids long. Germline V gene data show CDR1 as DFQATT and CDR2 as SNEGSKA (reference sequence).

This clonotype was recorded many times. The chain combines TRBV12-3 or TRBV12-4 with TRBJ1-6; D might be TRBD1 (6 bases). V was shortened by 4 bases and J by 9 bases, with 13 bases between the two germline ends. CDR3 length: 14 residues. CDR3 coding DNA: TGTGCCAGCAGTTCCGCCGGGGGGCCTTCACCCCTCCACTTT. It yields the protein CASSSAGGPSPLHF.

This clonotype was counted once. One junction end disagrees with the germline gene, perhaps due to a read error. This CDR3 reads CALLTRRRAMNTEALF. DNA for the CDR3: TGTGCCCTCCTTACCCGACGAAGGGCCATGAACACCGAAGCTCTCTTT. The chain combines TRBV6-1 with TRBJ1-1; D gene uncertain. This CDR3 spans 16 amino acids. The germline V gene has CDR1 MNHNS and CDR2 SASEGT.

The chain joins TRBV11-2 to TRBJ2-7; D is uncertain. V was cut by 4 bases and J by 2 bases, with 15 bases left in between. CDR3 length: 15 amino acids. Germline CDR1 and CDR2: SGHAT and FQNNGV. CDR3 coding DNA: TGTGCCAGCAGCTCAGTCGGAGACGGCCCCTACGAGCAGTACTTC. Translating it yields CASSSVGDGPYEQYF.

This clonotype was counted only a few times. Being one base from a much bigger clone, this may be a read error. The conserved phenylalanine or tryptophan normally closing the CDR3 is absent here, so this likely arose from a read error. CDR3 nucleotides: TGTGCCAGCAGTAGAGTAATAAACACTGAAGCTTTCTCT. This translates into CASSRVINTEAFS. This chain joins TRBV6-1 and TRBJ1-1; D gene ambiguous. The V end was cut by 5 bases, the J end by 2 bases, with 9 bases between. The CDR3 sequence is 13 residues long. CDR1 and CDR2 from the germline V gene are MNHNS and SASEGT.

Remarks on this clonotype: Germline is not matched at one junction end, which may reflect a read error. This chain joins TRBV7-9 and TRBJ1-2; D perhaps matches TRBD1 (6 bases). Germline V gives CDR1 SEHNR, CDR2 FQNEAQ (reference sequence). The CDR3 has 13 residues. For the CDR3, the DNA is TGTGCCAGCGTCTTGGGCAGGGGAAATGGCTACATCTTC. This encodes CASVLGRGNGYIF.

Only a few counts were recorded for this clonotype. This may come from a read error, since a much larger clone is one base off. The chain combines TRBV5-5 with TRBJ1-2; TRBD1 matches at 8 bases. CDR1 SGHKS and CDR2 YYEKEE come from the germline V gene (reference sequence). Losses at the gene ends were 0 bases for V and 10 bases for J; bases not matched to a gene: 14. The CDR3 extends over 16 amino acids. CDR3 DNA: TGTGCCAGCAGCTTGGAGGGGCGCAGGGGGCGAGCGGTCTACACCTTC. This sequence encodes CASSLEGRRGRAVYTF.

For this clonotype: A read error is possible here, since a much larger clone lies one base away. DNA of the CDR3: TGCAGTGCTAAAACCGGGATGGTAGGCTACACCTTC. The encoded protein is CSAKTGMVGYTF. This chain links TRBV20-1 with TRBJ1-2; D ambiguous. In germline, CDR1 is DFQATT, CDR2 SNEGSKA (reference sequence). With 4 bases removed from V and 8 bases from J, the gap between germline ends came to 14 bases. The CDR3 is 12 amino acids.

This clonotype was seen repeatedly, ten times or more. The V and J genes are TRBV6-2 or TRBV6-3 and TRBJ2-1; TRBD2 agrees at 7 bases. The V segment lost 0 bases and the J segment 7 bases; nucleotides outside the gene matches: 6. Germline lookup yields CDR1 MNHEY and CDR2 SVGEGT. The CDR3 covers 15 residues. The CDR3 loop is CASSYSAGVWNEQFF. CDR3 DNA: TGTGCCAGCAGTTACTCTGCGGGAGTTTGGAATGAGCAGTTCTTC.